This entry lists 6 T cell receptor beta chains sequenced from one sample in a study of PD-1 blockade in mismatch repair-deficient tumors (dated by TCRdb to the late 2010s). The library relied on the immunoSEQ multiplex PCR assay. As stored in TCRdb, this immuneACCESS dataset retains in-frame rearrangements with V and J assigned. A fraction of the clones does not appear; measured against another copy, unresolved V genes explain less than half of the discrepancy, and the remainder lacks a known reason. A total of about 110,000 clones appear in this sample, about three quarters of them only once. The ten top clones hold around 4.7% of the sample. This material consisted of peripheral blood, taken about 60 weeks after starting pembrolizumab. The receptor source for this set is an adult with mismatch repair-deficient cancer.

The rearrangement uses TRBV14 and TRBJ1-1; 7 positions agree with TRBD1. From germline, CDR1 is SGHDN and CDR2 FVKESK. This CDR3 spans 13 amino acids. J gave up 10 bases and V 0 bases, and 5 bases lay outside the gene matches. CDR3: CASSQDLTGLAFF. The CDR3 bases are TGTGCCAGCAGCCAAGATCTGACAGGGTTAGCTTTCTTT.

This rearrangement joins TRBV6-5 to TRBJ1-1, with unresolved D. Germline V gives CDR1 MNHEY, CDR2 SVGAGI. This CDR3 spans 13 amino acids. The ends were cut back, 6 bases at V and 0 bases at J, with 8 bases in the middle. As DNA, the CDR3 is TGTGCCAGCAGGTCCGAGTTGAACACTGAAGCTTTCTTT. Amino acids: CASRSELNTEAFF.

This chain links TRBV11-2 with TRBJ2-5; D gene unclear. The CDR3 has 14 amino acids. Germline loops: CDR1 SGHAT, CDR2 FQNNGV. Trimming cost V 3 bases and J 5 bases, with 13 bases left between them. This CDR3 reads CASSFGRRSETQYF. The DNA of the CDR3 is TGTGCCAGCAGCTTCGGACGGCGGTCCGAGACCCAGTACTTC.

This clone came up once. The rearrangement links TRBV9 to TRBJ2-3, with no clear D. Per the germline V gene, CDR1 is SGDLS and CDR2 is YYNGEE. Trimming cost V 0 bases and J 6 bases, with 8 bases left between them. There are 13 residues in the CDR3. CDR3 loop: CASSVGRWDTQYF. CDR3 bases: TGTGCCAGCAGCGTAGGCCGATGGGATACGCAGTATTTT.

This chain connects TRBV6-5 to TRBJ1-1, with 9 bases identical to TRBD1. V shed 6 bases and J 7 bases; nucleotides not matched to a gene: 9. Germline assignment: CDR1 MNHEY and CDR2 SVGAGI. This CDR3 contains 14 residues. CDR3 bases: TGTGCCAGCAGACAGGGGGCGGAAAGAGTTGAAGCTTTCTTT. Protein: CASRQGAERVEAFF.

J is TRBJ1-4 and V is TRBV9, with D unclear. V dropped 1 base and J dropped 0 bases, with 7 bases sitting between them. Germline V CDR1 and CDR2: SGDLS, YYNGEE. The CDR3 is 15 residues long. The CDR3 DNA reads TGTGCCAGCAGCGTAAGCAGCGCAACTAATGAAAAACTGTTTTTT. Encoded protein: CASSVSSATNEKLFF.